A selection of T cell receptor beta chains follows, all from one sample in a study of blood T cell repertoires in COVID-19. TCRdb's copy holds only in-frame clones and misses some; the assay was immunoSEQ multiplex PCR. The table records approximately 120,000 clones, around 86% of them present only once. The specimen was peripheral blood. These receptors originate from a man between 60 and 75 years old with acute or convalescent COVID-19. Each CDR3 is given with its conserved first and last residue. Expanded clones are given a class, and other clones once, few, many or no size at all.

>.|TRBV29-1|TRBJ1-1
CSVEGSTEAFF
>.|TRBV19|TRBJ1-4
CASSSLIATNEKLFF
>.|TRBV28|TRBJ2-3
CASSFLDGQLTDTQYF
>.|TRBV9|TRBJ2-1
CASSVAGPGDEQFF
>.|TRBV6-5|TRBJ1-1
CATMRVGGRAFF
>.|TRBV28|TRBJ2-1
CASSPSGLADYNEQFF
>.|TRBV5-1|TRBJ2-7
CASSPHLTTYEQYF
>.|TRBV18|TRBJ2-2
CASSPAGGPNTGELFF
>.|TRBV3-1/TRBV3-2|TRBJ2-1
CASSQPLAGGNEQFF
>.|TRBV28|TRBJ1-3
CASSHRRGAGNTIYF
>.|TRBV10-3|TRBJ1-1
CAIRKQGADEAFF
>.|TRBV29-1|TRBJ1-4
CSVRETGLFEKLFF
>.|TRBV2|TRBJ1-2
CASREGTGDAYTF
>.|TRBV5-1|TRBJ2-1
CASSRGERETNEQFF
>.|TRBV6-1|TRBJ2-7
CASREAGTSAYEQYF
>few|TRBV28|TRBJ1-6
CASLGGAPDNSPLHF
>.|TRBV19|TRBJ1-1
CASSMEQGAHTEAFF
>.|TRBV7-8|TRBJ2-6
CASSLTYPTGRFSGANVLTF
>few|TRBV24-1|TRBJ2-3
CATSDLRAGGRDTQYF
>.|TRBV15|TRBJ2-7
CATSRDRSYEQYF
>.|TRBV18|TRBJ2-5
CASSPPDTSGTQYF
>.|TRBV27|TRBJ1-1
CASSHRQGNTEAFF
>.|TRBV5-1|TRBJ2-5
CASSSGTSGAVETQYF
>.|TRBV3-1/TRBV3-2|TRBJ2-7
CASSPTSGWLGEQYF
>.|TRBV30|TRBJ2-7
CAWSSLDWGRGLSYEQYF
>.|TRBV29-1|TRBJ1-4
CSVGQVPNEKLFF
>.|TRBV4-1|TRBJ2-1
CASSQDWPAGHNEQFF
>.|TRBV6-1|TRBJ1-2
CASSEAGRNYGYTF
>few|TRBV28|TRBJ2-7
CASSLAGAQYF
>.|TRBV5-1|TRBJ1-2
CASSFIVGSHGYTF
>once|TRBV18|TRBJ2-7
CASSPNSGFSEQYF
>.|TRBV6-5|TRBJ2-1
CASTSSVHNEQFF
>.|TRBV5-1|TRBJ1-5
CASNTQRDSSWDQPQHF
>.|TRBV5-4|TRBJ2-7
CASSLNHSGGTSLPEQYF
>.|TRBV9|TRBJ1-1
CASSAGTGGFTEAFF
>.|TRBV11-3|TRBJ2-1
CASSLFSGSYNEQFF
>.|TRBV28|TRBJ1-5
CASRHRGWGQPQHF
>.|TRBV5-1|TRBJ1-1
CASSPARRFAEAFF
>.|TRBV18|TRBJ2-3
CASSVSSGGTDTQYF
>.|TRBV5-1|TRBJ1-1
CASSLEGVKTEAFF
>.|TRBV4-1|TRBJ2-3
CASSQILAGASTDTQYF
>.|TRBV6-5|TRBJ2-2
CASYSLGENTGELFF
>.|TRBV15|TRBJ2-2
CATSRERVGGVRSGELFF
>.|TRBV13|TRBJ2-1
CASSSLADNEQFF